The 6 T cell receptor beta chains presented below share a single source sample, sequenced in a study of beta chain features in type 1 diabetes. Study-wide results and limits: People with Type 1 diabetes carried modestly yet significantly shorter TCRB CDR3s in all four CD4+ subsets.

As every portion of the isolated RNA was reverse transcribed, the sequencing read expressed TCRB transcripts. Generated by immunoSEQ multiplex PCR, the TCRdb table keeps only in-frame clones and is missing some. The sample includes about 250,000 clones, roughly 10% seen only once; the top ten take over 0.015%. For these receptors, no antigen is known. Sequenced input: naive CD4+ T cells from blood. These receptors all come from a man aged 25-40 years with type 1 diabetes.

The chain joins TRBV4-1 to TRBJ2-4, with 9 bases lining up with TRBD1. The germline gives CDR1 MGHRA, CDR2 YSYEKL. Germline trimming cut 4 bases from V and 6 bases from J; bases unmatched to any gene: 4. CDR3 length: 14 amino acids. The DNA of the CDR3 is TGCGCCAGCAGCCCGGGACAGGGTGGAAACATTCAGTACTTC. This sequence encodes CASSPGQGGNIQYF.

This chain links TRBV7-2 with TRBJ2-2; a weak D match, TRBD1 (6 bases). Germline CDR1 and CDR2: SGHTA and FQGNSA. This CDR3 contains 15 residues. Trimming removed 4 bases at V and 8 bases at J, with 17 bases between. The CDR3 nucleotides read TGTGCCAGCAGCTCAGGACAGTCAATTTGGGGGGAGCTGTTTTTT. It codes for CASSSGQSIWGELFF.

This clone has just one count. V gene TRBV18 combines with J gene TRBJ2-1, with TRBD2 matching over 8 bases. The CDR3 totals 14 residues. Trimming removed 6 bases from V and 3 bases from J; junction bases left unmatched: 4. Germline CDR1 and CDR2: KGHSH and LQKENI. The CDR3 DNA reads TGTGCCAGCTCTGAGGCGGGGGGCTACAATGAGCAGTTCTTC. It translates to CASSEAGGYNEQFF.

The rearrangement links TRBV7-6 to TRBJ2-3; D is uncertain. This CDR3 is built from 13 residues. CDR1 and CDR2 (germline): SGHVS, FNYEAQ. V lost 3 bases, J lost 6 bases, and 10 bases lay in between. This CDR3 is CASSLAVLDTQYF. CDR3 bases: TGTGCCAGCAGCTTGGCTGTTTTGGATACGCAGTATTTT.

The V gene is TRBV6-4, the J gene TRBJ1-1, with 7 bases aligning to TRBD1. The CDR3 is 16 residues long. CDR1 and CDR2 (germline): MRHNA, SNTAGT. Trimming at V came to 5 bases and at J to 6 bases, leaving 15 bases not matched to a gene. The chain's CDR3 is CASSPLDREVTSEAFF. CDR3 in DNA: TGTGCCAGCAGTCCCCTTGACAGGGAGGTTACCTCTGAAGCTTTCTTT.

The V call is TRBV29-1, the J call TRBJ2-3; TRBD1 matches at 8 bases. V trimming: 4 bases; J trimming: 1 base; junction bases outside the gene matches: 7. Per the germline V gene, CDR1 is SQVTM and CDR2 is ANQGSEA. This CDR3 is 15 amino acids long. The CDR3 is CSVGRTGTGTDTQYF. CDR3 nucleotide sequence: TGCAGCGTTGGCAGGACAGGGACGGGCACAGATACGCAGTATTTT.